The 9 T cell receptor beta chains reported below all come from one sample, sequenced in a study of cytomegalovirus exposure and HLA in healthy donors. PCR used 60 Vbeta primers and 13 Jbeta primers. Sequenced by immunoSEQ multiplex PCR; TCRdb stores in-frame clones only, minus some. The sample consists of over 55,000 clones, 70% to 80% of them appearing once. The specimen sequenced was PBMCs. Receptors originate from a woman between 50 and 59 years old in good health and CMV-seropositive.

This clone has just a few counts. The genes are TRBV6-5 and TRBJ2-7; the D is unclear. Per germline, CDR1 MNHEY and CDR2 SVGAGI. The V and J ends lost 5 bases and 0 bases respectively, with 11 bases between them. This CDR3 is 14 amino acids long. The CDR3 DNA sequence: TGTGCCAGCAGTCTTAGTCCCTACTCCTACGAGCAGTACTTC. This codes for CASSLSPYSYEQYF.

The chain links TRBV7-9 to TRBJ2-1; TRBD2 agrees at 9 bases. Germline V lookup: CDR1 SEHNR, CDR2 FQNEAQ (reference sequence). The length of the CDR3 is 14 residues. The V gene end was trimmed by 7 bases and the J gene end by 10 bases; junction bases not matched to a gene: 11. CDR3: CASIKNIAGDEQFF. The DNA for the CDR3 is TGTGCCAGCATCAAAAATATAGCGGGAGACGAGCAGTTCTTC.

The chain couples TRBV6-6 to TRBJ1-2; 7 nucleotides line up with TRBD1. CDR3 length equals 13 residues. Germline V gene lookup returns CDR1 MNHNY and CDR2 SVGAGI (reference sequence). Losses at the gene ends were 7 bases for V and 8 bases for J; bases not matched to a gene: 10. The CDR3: CASTLNPRGGYTF. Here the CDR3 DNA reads TGTGCCAGCACCTTAAACCCCAGGGGGGGCTACACCTTC.

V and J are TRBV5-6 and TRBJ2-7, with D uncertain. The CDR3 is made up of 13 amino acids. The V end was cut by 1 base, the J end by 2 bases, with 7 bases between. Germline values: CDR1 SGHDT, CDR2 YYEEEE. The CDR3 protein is CASSLIAAYEQYF. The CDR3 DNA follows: TGTGCCAGCAGCTTGATCGCGGCCTACGAGCAGTACTTC.

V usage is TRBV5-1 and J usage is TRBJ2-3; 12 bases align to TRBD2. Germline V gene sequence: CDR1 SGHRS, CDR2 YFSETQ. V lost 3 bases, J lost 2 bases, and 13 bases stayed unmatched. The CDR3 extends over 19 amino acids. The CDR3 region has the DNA TGCGCCAGCAGCTCACCAACCCCTAGCGGGGGGGCCTTCACAGATACGCAGTATTTT. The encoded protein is CASSSPTPSGGAFTDTQYF.

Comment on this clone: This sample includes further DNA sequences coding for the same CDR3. The CDR3 coding sequence is TGTGCCAGCAGTCTCACAGGGGGCGGATTTAATGAGCAGTTCTTC. Amino acids: CASSLTGGGFNEQFF. The chain combines TRBV7-9 with TRBJ2-1, with 9 positions matching TRBD1. The germline gives CDR1 SEHNR, CDR2 FQNEAQ (reference sequence). V lost 6 bases to trimming and J lost 7 bases; unmatched junction nucleotides: 10. This CDR3 contains 15 residues.

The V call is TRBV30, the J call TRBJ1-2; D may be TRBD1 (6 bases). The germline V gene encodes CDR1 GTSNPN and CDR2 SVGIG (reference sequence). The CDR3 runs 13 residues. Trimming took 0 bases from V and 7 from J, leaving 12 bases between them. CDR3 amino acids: CAWSVQGTSGYTF. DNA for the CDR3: TGTGCCTGGAGTGTACAGGGTACTAGTGGCTACACCTTC.

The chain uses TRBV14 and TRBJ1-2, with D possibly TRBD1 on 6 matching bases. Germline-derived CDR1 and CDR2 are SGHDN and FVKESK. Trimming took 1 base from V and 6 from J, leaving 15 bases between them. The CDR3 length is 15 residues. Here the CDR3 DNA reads TGTGCCAGCAGCCAAGGTGGTACAGGGCGTAATGGCTACACCTTC. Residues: CASSQGGTGRNGYTF.

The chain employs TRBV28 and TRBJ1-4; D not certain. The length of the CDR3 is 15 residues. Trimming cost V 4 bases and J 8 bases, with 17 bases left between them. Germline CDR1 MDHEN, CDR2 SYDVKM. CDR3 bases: TGTGCCAGCAGTTATGCCTCAGGTGGAGGGGAAAAACTGTTTTTT. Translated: CASSYASGGGEKLFF.